This passage covers 32 T cell receptor beta chains from one sample sequenced in a study of tumour-infiltrating T cells in Burkitt lymphoma. Here immunoSEQ multiplex PCR was the method, and the copy in TCRdb shows in-frame clones only, minus some. The table lists 450 to 600 clones, approximately 90% of them singletons, with less than 7.5% in the top ten. Sequencing input: tumor tissue. These receptors were taken from a human donor with Burkitt lymphoma.

The chain joins TRBV9 to TRBJ2-1; 10 positions agree with TRBD2. Germline CDR1 reads SGDLS; CDR2 reads YYNGEE. CDR3 size: 15 residues. V gave up 3 bases and J gave up 8 bases; unmatched junction bases: 8. CDR3: CASSASGRASDEQFF. CDR3 nucleotide sequence: TGTGCCAGCAGCGCCAGCGGGAGGGCCTCAGATGAGCAGTTCTTC.

The rearrangement joins TRBV6-5 to TRBJ2-2, with D possibly TRBD2 on 5 matching bases. The CDR3 has 14 residues. Germline CDR1 and CDR2: MNHEY and SVGAGI. The V and J ends lost 7 bases and 0 bases respectively, with 9 bases between them. The CDR3 nucleotides are TGTGCCAGCACCCTGAGGGCGAACACCGGGGAGCTGTTTTTT. It encodes CASTLRANTGELFF.

The V and J genes are TRBV19 and TRBJ1-5, with D uncertain. The CDR3 contains 15 residues. V lost 3 bases, J lost 4 bases, and 13 bases lay in between. Per the germline V gene, CDR1 is LNHDA and CDR2 is SQIVND (reference sequence). The CDR3 DNA reads TGTGCCAGTAGTATTCAGTCGGGGAATAATCAGCCCCAGCATTTT. Residues: CASSIQSGNNQPQHF.

This chain uses TRBV11-2 with TRBJ2-3; 7 bases agree with TRBD1. This CDR3 comprises 13 residues. The V gene's germline CDR1 is SGHAT and CDR2 FQNNGV. Trimming took 5 bases from V and 8 from J; bases not matched to a gene: 7. DNA for the CDR3: TGTGCCAGCAGCCAACAGGGGAAGGCTACGCAGTATTTT. As protein: CASSQQGKATQYF.

The chain employs TRBV25-1 and TRBJ2-1; either TRBD1 or TRBD2 may supply D (6 bases each). Trimming shortened V by 10 bases and J by 4 bases, and 23 bases separated the two germline ends. Germline loops: CDR1 MGHDK, CDR2 SYGVNS. This CDR3 comprises 16 residues. CDR3 region: CAIWRPGDKKYNEQFF. CDR3 in DNA: TGTGCCATCTGGCGGCCGGGGGACAAAAAATACAATGAGCAGTTCTTC.

In nucleotides, the CDR3 is TGTGCCAGCAGGTTGACAGGGGGCGCGTATGGCTACACCTTC. Translating gives CASRLTGGAYGYTF. This chain connects TRBV28 to TRBJ1-2; TRBD1 matches at 10 bases. V dropped 6 bases and J dropped 5; count of bases not matched to a gene: 6. Per germline, CDR1 MDHEN and CDR2 SYDVKM. The CDR3 runs 14 residues.

J is TRBJ2-2 and V is TRBV7-2; D not resolved. The ends were cut back, 4 bases at V and 2 bases at J, with 8 bases in the middle. The CDR3 runs to 14 residues. Germline V gene data show CDR1 as SGHTA and CDR2 as FQGNSA. The DNA of the CDR3 is TGTGCCAGCAGCTGGGGTCCTAACACCGGGGAGCTGTTTTTT. Its translation: CASSWGPNTGELFF.

This rearrangement joins TRBV19 to TRBJ1-1; tentatively, D is TRBD1 (5 bases). This CDR3 region has 14 residues. V lost 7 bases and J lost 5, with 17 bases in between. Germline CDR1 and CDR2: LNHDA and SQIVND (reference sequence). This CDR3 reads CASTPLWGRTEAFF. Here the CDR3 DNA reads TGTGCCAGTACCCCCCTATGGGGCCGTACTGAAGCTTTCTTT.

The chain's CDR3 is CASSEDVGQNYGYTF. As DNA, the CDR3 is TGTGCCAGCAGTGAAGATGTCGGACAGAACTATGGCTACACCTTC. This chain connects TRBV6-1 to TRBJ1-2; a weak D match, TRBD1 (6 bases). Germline V gene lookup returns CDR1 MNHNS and CDR2 SASEGT. This CDR3 contains 15 residues. Trimming cost V 1 base and J 2 bases, with 11 bases left between them.

The gene calls are TRBV2 and TRBJ1-2; D call uncertain. Germline V gene data show CDR1 as SNHLY and CDR2 as FYNNEI. There are 14 residues in the CDR3. The ends were cut back, 4 bases at V and 8 bases at J, with 17 bases in the middle. Written as DNA, the CDR3 is TGTGCCAGCAGTGCTCAGGAAAGCGTTGCCGGCTACACCTTC. Encoded protein: CASSAQESVAGYTF.

The V and J genes are TRBV28 and TRBJ2-2; 10 bases match TRBD1. Germline CDR1 MDHEN, CDR2 SYDVKM. There are 14 residues in the CDR3. Trimming cost V 10 bases and J 5 bases; bases outside gene matches: 7. CDR3 coding DNA: TGTGCCACCACGGACAGGGGGATTACCGGGGAGCTGTTTTTT. Translated, it gives CATTDRGITGELFF.

Only one count was recorded for this clone. The gene calls are TRBV6-5 and TRBJ1-1; D is perhaps TRBD1 (5 bases). The V gene lost 8 bases and the J gene lost 1 base, with 14 bases spanning the gap. CDR3 length equals 14 residues. CDR1 is MNHEY and CDR2 is SVGAGI in the germline V gene. The CDR3 nucleotides read TGTGCCAGCGTTTCGGGGCAGACGAACACTGAAGCTTTCTTT. It encodes CASVSGQTNTEAFF.

The rearrangement joins TRBV6-1 to TRBJ1-1; TRBD1 aligns across 7 bases. Germline CDR1 reads MNHNS; CDR2 reads SASEGT. J lost 5 bases, V lost 8 bases, and 14 bases had no gene match. This CDR3 contains 15 residues. The CDR3 nucleotides are TGTGCCAGCGACAAGGCAGGGGGATCAAGGACTGAAGCTTTCTTT. It codes for CASDKAGGSRTEAFF.

The chain recombines TRBV7-3 with TRBJ2-3; 10 nucleotides line up with TRBD2. This CDR3 comprises 14 residues. Trimming removed 7 bases from V and 4 bases from J; junction bases left unmatched: 5. CDR1 is SGHTA, CDR2 FQGTGA, per germline. The CDR3 DNA reads TGTGCCAGCACCTCTAGCGGGAGCCCAGATACGCAGTATTTT. The encoded protein is CASTSSGSPDTQYF.

This chain links TRBV9 with TRBJ2-3; a possible D gene is TRBD2 (5 bases). Trimming pared 0 bases from V and 5 bases from J, leaving 10 bases between. Per germline, CDR1 SGDLS and CDR2 YYNGEE. The CDR3 spans 14 residues. The DNA for the CDR3 is TGTGCCAGCAGCGTAGGGTTAGCGCAAGATACGCAGTATTTT. Protein product: CASSVGLAQDTQYF. Filled out from reference TRBV9 and TRBJ2-3, the complete variable domain reads DSGVTQTPKHLITATGQRVTLRCSPRSGDLSVYWYQQSLDQGLQFLIQYYNGEERAKGNILERFSAQQFPDLHSELNLSSLELGDSALYFCASSVGLAQDTQYFGPGTRLTVL.

The V call is TRBV7-9, the J call TRBJ1-4, with D tentatively TRBD1 (5 bases). V lost 1 base and J lost 2, with 8 bases in between. Germline V gene data show CDR1 as SEHNR and CDR2 as FQNEAQ (reference sequence). CDR3 length equals 15 residues. CDR3 amino acids: CASSLVRVTNEKLFF. CDR3 sequence (DNA): TGTGCCAGCAGCTTAGTCAGGGTGACTAATGAAAAACTGTTTTTT.

The gene calls are TRBV11-1 and TRBJ1-5; D call uncertain. Germline V gives CDR1 SGHAT, CDR2 FQDESV (reference sequence). The CDR3 is made up of 15 amino acids. Between the trimmed V and J ends, which lost 5 bases and 0 bases, there was a span of 11 bases. The CDR3 protein is CASSPGRDSNQPQHF. DNA for the CDR3: TGTGCCAGCAGCCCCGGCAGAGATAGCAATCAGCCCCAGCATTTT.

This sequence joins TRBV28 and TRBJ1-2; TRBD1 aligns across 7 bases. Germline-derived CDR1 and CDR2 are MDHEN and SYDVKM. J gave up 8 bases and V 6 bases, and 9 bases lay outside the gene matches. The CDR3 runs to 13 residues. Here the CDR3 DNA reads TGTGCCAGCAGGCAGACAGGGAAAAGCGGCTACACCTTC. Translation: CASRQTGKSGYTF.

V and J are TRBV5-6 and TRBJ1-1; tentatively, D is TRBD1 (5 bases). V gave up 5 bases and J gave up 4 bases, with 15 bases separating them. The V gene's germline CDR1 is SGHDT and CDR2 YYEEEE. This CDR3 region has 14 residues. This CDR3 is CASRTTGGSTEAFF. The CDR3 DNA follows: TGTGCCAGCAGAACTACTGGGGGGTCCACTGAAGCTTTCTTT.

The chain uses TRBV29-1 and TRBJ2-3; 9 bases fit TRBD2. Germline trimming cut 2 bases from V and 7 bases from J; bases unmatched to any gene: 13. The CDR3 contains 16 residues. From germline, CDR1 is SQVTM and CDR2 ANQGSEA. DNA for the CDR3: TGCAGCGTTGAAAAATGGGCTAGCGGGACCCGGCATACGCAGTATTTT. Translation gives CSVEKWASGTRHTQYF.

This rearrangement joins TRBV5-1 to TRBJ2-3, with a possible D match to TRBD2 (6 bases). The CDR3 is 14 amino acids. Germline-derived CDR1 and CDR2 are SGHRS and YFSETQ. V lost 0 bases, J lost 4 bases, and 9 bases lay in between. CDR3 amino acids: CASSLGRAPDTQYF. The CDR3 nucleotides are TGCGCCAGCAGCTTGGGGAGGGCTCCAGATACGCAGTATTTT.

The chain carries TRBV19 and TRBJ2-3; 9 bases match TRBD2. Per the germline V gene, CDR1 is LNHDA and CDR2 is SQIVND (reference sequence). This CDR3 region has 14 residues. V shed 6 bases, J shed 4 bases, and the junction held 5 bases outside the gene matches. The CDR3 DNA follows: TGTGCCAGTAGGGCCAGCGGGAGGTCAGATACGCAGTATTTT. This translates into CASRASGRSDTQYF.

The rearrangement uses TRBV19 and TRBJ2-7; D may correspond to TRBD1 or TRBD2 (5 bases each). The length of the CDR3 is 12 residues. Per germline, CDR1 LNHDA and CDR2 SQIVND (reference sequence). The V end was cut by 8 bases, the J end by 6 bases, with 14 bases between. The CDR3 spells CASGTLGFEQYF. Here the CDR3 DNA reads TGTGCCAGTGGGACGCTCGGGTTCGAGCAGTACTTC.

V usage is TRBV6-1 and J usage is TRBJ2-7; no clear D gene. The V end lost 3 bases, the J end lost 3 bases, and 3 bases lay between the germline ends. This CDR3 region has 11 residues. Germline V CDR1 and CDR2: MNHNS, SASEGT. CDR3 region: CASSDNYEQYF. For the CDR3, the DNA is TGTGCCAGCAGTGACAACTACGAGCAGTACTTC.

The V call is TRBV6-6, the J call TRBJ1-1; 9 bases agree with TRBD1. The ends lost 6 bases at V and 5 bases at J; junction bases unmatched: 10. This CDR3 has 15 residues. Germline V CDR1 and CDR2: MNHNY, SVGAGI (reference sequence). The DNA for the CDR3 is TGTGCCAGCAGAACCGGACAGGGGAGAGGAACTGAAGCTTTCTTT. This encodes CASRTGQGRGTEAFF.

The CDR3 sequence is CASSVGGVANGELFF. The DNA for the CDR3 is TGTGCCAGCAGCGTAGGTGGCGTCGCAAATGGGGAGCTGTTTTTT. The rearrangement links TRBV9 to TRBJ2-2, with no clear D. Germline-derived CDR1 and CDR2 are SGDLS and YYNGEE. CDR3 length: 15 amino acids. V was cut by 0 bases and J by 8 bases, with 14 bases left in between. Supplemented by reference TRBV9 and TRBJ2-2, the full variable domain reads DSGVTQTPKHLITATGQRVTLRCSPRSGDLSVYWYQQSLDQGLQFLIQYYNGEERAKGNILERFSAQQFPDLHSELNLSSLELGDSALYFCASSVGGVANGELFFGEGSRLTVL.

This clone has just one count. The chain carries TRBV6-1 and TRBJ2-5, with TRBD1 matching over 8 bases. The trim removed 3 bases at V and 4 bases at J, leaving 1 base unmatched. There are 13 residues in the CDR3. CDR1 MNHNS and CDR2 SASEGT come from the germline V gene. CDR3 nucleotide sequence: TGTGCCAGCAGTGATCAGGGGGCAGAGACCCAGTACTTC. The encoded protein is CASSDQGAETQYF.

The chain couples TRBV7-2 to TRBJ2-2; D is perhaps TRBD2 (5 bases). The CDR3 totals 14 residues. Trimming left V 4 bases short and J 0 bases short, with 6 bases between. Germline CDR1 is SGHTA and CDR2 is FQGNSA. In DNA form, the CDR3 reads TGTGCCAGCAGCTGGGGAGCGAACACCGGGGAGCTGTTTTTT. Translated, it gives CASSWGANTGELFF.

The chain joins TRBV20-1 to TRBJ2-2; D gene unclear. The CDR3 is 11 residues long. Trimming shortened V by 5 bases and J by 6 bases, and 7 bases separated the two germline ends. The germline CDR1 and CDR2 sequences are DFQATT and SNEGSKA (reference sequence). The CDR3 nucleotides read TGCAGTGCTCCCCGCGCCGGGGAGCTGTTTTTT. It specifies CSAPRAGELFF.

The chain is built from TRBV30 and TRBJ1-1; a possible D gene is TRBD1 (5 bases). This CDR3 comprises 16 residues. Germline CDR1 is GTSNPN and CDR2 is SVGIG (reference sequence). Trimming left V 1 base short and J 0 bases short, with 15 bases between. The CDR3 region is CAWSGGMGQMNTEAFF. The CDR3, as DNA: TGTGCCTGGAGTGGCGGAATGGGGCAAATGAACACTGAAGCTTTCTTT.

The chain joins TRBV7-2 to TRBJ2-3, with D unresolved. The germline V gene has CDR1 SGHTA and CDR2 FQGNSA. V lost 4 bases and J 2 bases, leaving 4 bases between the germline ends. The CDR3 has 12 amino acids. The CDR3 DNA reads TGTGCCAGCAGCTCTTACACAGATACGCAGTATTTT. It is translated as CASSSYTDTQYF.

This clone was found once. V gene TRBV29-1 combines with J gene TRBJ2-1; the D is unclear. Trimming took 2 bases from V and 12 from J, leaving 17 bases between them. The CDR3 runs to 13 residues. Germline CDR1 and CDR2: SQVTM and ANQGSEA. CDR3 sequence (DNA): TGCAGCGTTGAAAAAGCACTAACCGGCGTGCAGTTCTTC. Its protein product is CSVEKALTGVQFF.